This TCR beta chain was captured in a study of CD8+CD57+ T cells in acquired aplastic anemia (dated by TCRdb to 2016 to 2019). For context, the study as a whole: On average, sorted CD4+ and CD8+ cells yielded approximately 3 ug of extracted DNA, with a range of 0.2 to 27.4 ug. For healthy donor samples, the average read count was around 10 million for CD4+ cells and around 12 million for CD8+ cells.

Genomic DNA was used as template for profiling of TCR beta VDJ combinations and CDR3 sequences. An Illumina HiSeq 2000 was used for TCR repertoire sequencing. In the paper's pipeline: Repertoires were assessed using TRBV/TRBJ rearrangement plots, CDR3 size and DJ length profiles, and Simpson's diversity index. The most abundant DNA sequence in the deep sequencing data was defined as the immunodominant clone. CDR3 amino acid sequences were screened for sharing across subjects and compared with published repertoires and the VDJdb database. TCRdb itself trimmed the public reads at Q25 with fastp, ran MiXCR and retained productive beta chains. Rows matching on CDR3 protein sequence are summarized as one entry with the most common DNA and genes. V and J calls and clone size were set by TCRdb, not the authors. The sample table holds 150,000 to 200,000 distinct CDR3 sequences, of which around 45% were seen once. About 1.1% of the sample goes to the ten largest clones.

What the study reported, not specific to this receptor: Although some 28 CD8+ CDR3 sequences were shared by patients and controls, these sequences appeared highly expressed in patients and within the immunodominant clones of patients. Patients and healthy controls showed no significant difference in CD8+ Simpson's diversity (P=0.060).

On this clonotype: Its antigen is still unknown. Base qualities were left out, and no much larger clone turns up one base away.

In this study, sorted CD4+ and CD8+ T cells from the blood of healthy subjects and of severe aplastic anemia patients had their TCR repertoires deep-sequenced. Ficoll-Paque density gradient centrifugation was used to isolate peripheral blood mononuclear cells. Before DNA extraction, CD4+ and CD8+ T cells were sorted by FACS or by magnetic beads. V drops 3 bases and J drops 5 bases, leaving 10 bases in between. The CDR3 covers 13 residues, taking in both the cysteine and the phenylalanine. Only CDR3 DNA is held: 39 bases, read in frame from base 1. Based on the germline V gene, the CDR1 and CDR2 sequences are SGHTA and FQGNSA.

The TCR was taken from a human donor in good health. Rearrangement joined TRBV7-2 to TRBJ1-1; the D gene is perhaps TRBD1, from 6 matching bases. The sequenced sample was sorted CD4+, CD8+, or CD8+CD57+ T cells (not recorded which) from PBMCs. CDR3 reads: CASSFDQGTEAFF. The nucleotide sequence is given as TGTGCCAGCAGCTTCGACCAGGGGACTGAAGCTTTCTTT. The full variable domain, with segments outside the CDR3 supplied by the reference TRBV7-2 and TRBJ1-1 proteins, appears as GAGVSQSPSNKVTEKGKDVELRCDPISGHTALYWYRQSLGQGLEFLIYFQGNSAPDKSGLPSDRFSAERTGGSVSTLTIQRTQQEDSAVYLCASSFDQGTEAFFGQGTRLTVV.